This T cell receptor beta chain was obtained from a study of T cell responses to AZD1222 COVID-19 vaccine. In the study overall: Pooling covered second doses at about 4 or about 12 weeks.

Assay used: immunoSEQ multiplex PCR; TCRdb lists only in-frame clones, some missing. The repertoire has around 110,000 clones, around 91% of them found once; the top ten carry about 3%. This CDR3 is built from 14 residues. Deletions cut 0 bases from V and 6 bases from J, with 9 bases between. Germline CDR1 reads LGHNA; CDR2 reads YSLEER. General study findings and limits: The reported proportion of spike-specific TCRs targeting unmutated variant regions was nearly half. Only after the peak T cell response were repertoires sampled.

A single count supports this clone. The target antigen is unknown. Sequences were derived from peripheral blood, sampled on day 0 of AZD1222 vaccination. The chain employs TRBV4-3 and TRBJ1-5; D ambiguous. This TCR came from an adult in good health. CDR3 DNA sequence: TGCGCCAGCAGCCAAGATCTACGGGGTCAGCCCCAGCATTTT. The encoded protein is CASSQDLRGQPQHF.